A single sample gave rise to the 11 T cell receptor beta chains below, sequenced in a study of cytomegalovirus exposure and HLA in healthy donors. PCR employed 60 Vbeta and 13 Jbeta primers. TCRdb's copy holds only in-frame clones and misses some; the assay was immunoSEQ multiplex PCR. The sample has about 120,000 clones; roughly three fifths are singletons. The source material was PBMCs. These TCRs come from a man aged 18 to 35 in good health and CMV-seronegative.

The chain combines TRBV21-1 with TRBJ1-6; TRBD1 was called by the table and not checked on the DNA. TRBV21-1 is given as a pseudogene. The length of the CDR3 is 16 residues. CDR3 DNA sequence: TGTGCCAGCAGCAAAGGGGGGGCAGGGGGAGATTCACCCCTCCACTTT. It encodes CASSKGGAGGDSPLHF.

This clone turned up a few times. The rearrangement links TRBV28 to TRBJ2-3; D is possibly TRBD1 (6 bases). Germline V gene lookup returns CDR1 MDHEN and CDR2 SYDVKM. V was cut by 11 bases and J by 2 bases, with 20 bases left in between. The CDR3 runs to 15 residues. The CDR3 reads CALEKAGAATDTQYF. The CDR3 DNA follows: TGTGCCCTGGAGAAGGCAGGGGCCGCCACAGATACGCAGTATTTT.

V gene TRBV5-1 combines with J gene TRBJ2-4; 8 bases are a match to TRBD1. Unmatched junction bases numbered 0, after V lost 0 bases and J lost 7 bases. CDR1 is SGHRS, CDR2 YFSETQ, per germline. The CDR3 has 13 amino acids. CDR3 DNA sequence: TGCGCCAGCAGCTTGGGACAGGGGAACATTCAGTACTTC. Translating gives CASSLGQGNIQYF. Full variable domain (outside the CDR3, taken from reference TRBV5-1 and TRBJ2-4): KAGVTQTPRYLIKTRGQQVTLSCSPISGHRSVSWYQQTPGQGLQFLFEYFSETQRNKGNFPGRFSGRQFSNSRSEMNVSTLELGDSALYLCASSLGQGNIQYFGAGTRLSVL.

The rearrangement links TRBV10-1 to TRBJ2-7; tentatively, D is TRBD1 (6 bases). The CDR3 is 17 residues long. CDR1 and CDR2 from the germline V gene are WNHNN and SYGVQD (reference sequence). V was trimmed by 2 bases and J by 1 base, leaving 18 bases between them. CDR3 in amino acids: CASSEGRLRDTSYEQYF. The CDR3 DNA is TGCGCCAGCAGTGAGGGACGACTCCGGGACACTTCCTACGAGCAGTACTTC.

On this clone itself: One junction end disagrees with the germline gene, perhaps due to a read error. CDR3 sequence (DNA): TGTGCCACCAGTAGAGTCTCGAGCAATCAGCCCCAGCATTTT. Encoded protein: CATSRVSSNQPQHF. This rearrangement joins TRBV15 to TRBJ1-5; D is unclear. The CDR3 is 14 residues long. Germline V gives CDR1 LNHNV, CDR2 YYDKDF (reference sequence).

The chain carries TRBV6-5 and TRBJ1-2; D not certain. The V end was cut by 1 base, the J end by 4 bases, with 13 bases between. Germline CDR1 and CDR2: MNHEY and SVGAGI. The length of the CDR3 is 15 residues. The CDR3 loop is CASSYLPGGSYGYTF. The CDR3 DNA reads as TGTGCCAGCAGTTACTTACCCGGAGGGTCCTATGGCTACACCTTC.

The J gene is TRBJ1-2, the V gene TRBV6-5; TRBD1 matches at 9 bases. J lost 6 bases, V lost 8 bases, and 13 bases had no gene match. The CDR3 totals 15 residues. CDR1 and CDR2 from the germline V gene are MNHEY and SVGAGI. The CDR3 spells CASGFLGDRADGYTF. The DNA for the CDR3 is TGTGCCAGCGGATTTCTAGGGGACAGGGCCGATGGCTACACCTTC.

This clone was seen more than once but under ten times. The chain recombines TRBV5-5 with TRBJ2-1; D not resolved. CDR3 length: 16 amino acids. Germline CDR1 and CDR2: SGHKS and YYEKEE (reference sequence). V lost 7 bases and J 3 bases, leaving 20 bases between the germline ends. CDR3 sequence reads: CASQDWPTVFYNEQFF. CDR3 DNA: TGTGCCAGCCAAGACTGGCCAACGGTATTCTACAATGAGCAGTTCTTC.

The J gene is TRBJ2-7, the V gene TRBV5-1; TRBD2 might be the D (5 bases). The CDR3 spans 14 residues. V was cut by 4 bases and J by 0 bases, with 11 bases left in between. CDR1 is SGHRS, CDR2 YFSETQ, per germline. CDR3 DNA: TGCGCCAGCAGCATAGCGACGAGCTCCTACGAGCAGTACTTC. Translating gives CASSIATSSYEQYF.

The J gene is TRBJ2-7, the V gene TRBV6-5; 7 bases are shared with TRBD1. J was trimmed by 0 bases and V by 7 bases; bases with no gene match: 9. CDR1 MNHEY and CDR2 SVGAGI come from the germline V gene. This CDR3 has 15 residues. The CDR3 DNA reads TGTGCCAGCACCCGAGGACAGGAAGCCTCCTACGAGCAGTACTTC. Amino acid sequence: CASTRGQEASYEQYF.

The genes are TRBV6-6 and TRBJ1-4, with D unclear. In germline, CDR1 is MNHNY, CDR2 SVGAGI (reference sequence). The V gene lost 6 bases and the J gene lost 1 base, with 9 bases spanning the gap. The CDR3 is 14 residues long. In nucleotides, the CDR3 is TGTGCCAGCAGGACGACAAGAACTAATGAAAAACTGTTTTTT. Protein sequence: CASRTTRTNEKLFF.